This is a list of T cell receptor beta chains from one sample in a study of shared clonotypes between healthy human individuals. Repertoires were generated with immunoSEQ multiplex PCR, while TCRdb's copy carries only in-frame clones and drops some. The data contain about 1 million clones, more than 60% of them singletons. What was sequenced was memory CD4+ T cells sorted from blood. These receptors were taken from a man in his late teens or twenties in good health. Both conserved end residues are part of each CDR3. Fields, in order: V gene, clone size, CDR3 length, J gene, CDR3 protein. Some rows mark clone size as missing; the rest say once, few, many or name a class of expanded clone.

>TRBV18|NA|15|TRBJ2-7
CASHTGTSGGHEQYF
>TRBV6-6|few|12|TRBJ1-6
CASETGNSPLHF
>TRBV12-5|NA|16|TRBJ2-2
CASGFNLAGNTGELFF
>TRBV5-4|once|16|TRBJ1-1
CASSQGFGQVNTEAFF
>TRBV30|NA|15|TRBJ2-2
CAWSPAGQGSGELFF
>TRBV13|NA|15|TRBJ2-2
CASRPLSGTTGELFF
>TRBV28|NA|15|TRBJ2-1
CASSLPSGRYNEQFF
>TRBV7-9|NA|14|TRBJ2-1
CASSQAGGQGRQFF
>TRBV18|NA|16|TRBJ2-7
CASSPNSPGGPGEQYF
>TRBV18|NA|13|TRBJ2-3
CASSPGGEDTQYF
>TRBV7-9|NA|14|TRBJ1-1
CASSLQGLNTEAFF
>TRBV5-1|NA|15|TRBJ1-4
CASSFSRGGDEKLFF
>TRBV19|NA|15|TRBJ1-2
CASSIETSPNYGYTF
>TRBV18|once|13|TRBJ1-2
CASSPKKTDGYTF
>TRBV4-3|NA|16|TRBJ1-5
CASSLDRGGSNQPQHF
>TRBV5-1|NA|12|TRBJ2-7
CASSEGLYEQYF
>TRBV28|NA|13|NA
CASGGRSNQPQYF
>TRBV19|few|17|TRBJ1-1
CASSSTGTGGTHTEAFF
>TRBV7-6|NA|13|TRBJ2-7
CASSFGGPKEQYF
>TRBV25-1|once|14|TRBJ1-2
CASSERVQLYGYTF
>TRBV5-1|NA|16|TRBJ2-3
CASSSLGQGAWDTQYF
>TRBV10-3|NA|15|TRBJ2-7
CAISFTSGEGYEQYF
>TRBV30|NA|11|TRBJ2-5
CAGTSQETQYF
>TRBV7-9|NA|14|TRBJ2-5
CASSPTGAGETQYF
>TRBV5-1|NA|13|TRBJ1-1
CASTGQGNTEAFF
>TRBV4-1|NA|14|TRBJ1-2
CASSQESSNYGYTF
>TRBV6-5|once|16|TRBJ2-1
CASSYKVGISYNEQFF
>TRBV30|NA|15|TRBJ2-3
CACLGLAGRTDTQYF
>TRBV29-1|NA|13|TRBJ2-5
CSGNKAGQETQYF
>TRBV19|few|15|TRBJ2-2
CASSIFFTGTGELFF
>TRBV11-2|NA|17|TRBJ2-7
CASSRRTPGTSASEQYF
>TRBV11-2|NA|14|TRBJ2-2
CASSLHSNTGELFF
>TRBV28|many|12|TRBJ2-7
CASSATAALKYF
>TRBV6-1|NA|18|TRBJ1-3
CASSVGRSLGQGGNTIYF
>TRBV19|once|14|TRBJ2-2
CASSVVAVTGELFF
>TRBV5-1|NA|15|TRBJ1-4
CASSLRSATNEKLFF
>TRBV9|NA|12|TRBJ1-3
CASSVDRDTIYF
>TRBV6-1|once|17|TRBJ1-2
CASSENRALSISNGYTF
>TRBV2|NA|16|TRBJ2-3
CASLGLAGGLPDTQYF
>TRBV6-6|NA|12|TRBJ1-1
CASNGWNTEAFF
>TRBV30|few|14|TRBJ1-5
CAWSGDRDSQPQHF
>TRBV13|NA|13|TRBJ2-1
CASSPNKGNEQFF